This T cell receptor (beta chain) emerged from a study of CD8 T cells in ankylosing spondylitis. The study's findings and limits: Existing reports had already noted some motif variants in reactive arthritis synovial fluid and blood.

A single record per CDR3 protein comes from TCRdb applying MiXCR to the 5' RACE reads. The sample includes about 110,000 distinct CDR3 sequences, approximately 25% seen only once; the top ten take 9% to 15%. The CDR3 is 12 residues long. V gave up 2 bases and J gave up 8 bases; unmatched junction bases: 1. Germline assignment: CDR1 SGHRS and CDR2 YFSETQ. In its sample, this clonotype was seen a few times. Its antigen is still unknown. The source of this sequence is a male donor with ankylosing spondylitis. The sample was synovial fluid, either unsorted or a sorted T cell fraction (not recorded which). V usage is TRBV5-1 and J usage is TRBJ2-1; TRBD1 aligns across 7 bases. The CDR3 DNA reads TGCGCCAGCAGCTTCCAGGGGGATGAGCAGTTCTTC. Amino acids: CASSFQGDEQFF.